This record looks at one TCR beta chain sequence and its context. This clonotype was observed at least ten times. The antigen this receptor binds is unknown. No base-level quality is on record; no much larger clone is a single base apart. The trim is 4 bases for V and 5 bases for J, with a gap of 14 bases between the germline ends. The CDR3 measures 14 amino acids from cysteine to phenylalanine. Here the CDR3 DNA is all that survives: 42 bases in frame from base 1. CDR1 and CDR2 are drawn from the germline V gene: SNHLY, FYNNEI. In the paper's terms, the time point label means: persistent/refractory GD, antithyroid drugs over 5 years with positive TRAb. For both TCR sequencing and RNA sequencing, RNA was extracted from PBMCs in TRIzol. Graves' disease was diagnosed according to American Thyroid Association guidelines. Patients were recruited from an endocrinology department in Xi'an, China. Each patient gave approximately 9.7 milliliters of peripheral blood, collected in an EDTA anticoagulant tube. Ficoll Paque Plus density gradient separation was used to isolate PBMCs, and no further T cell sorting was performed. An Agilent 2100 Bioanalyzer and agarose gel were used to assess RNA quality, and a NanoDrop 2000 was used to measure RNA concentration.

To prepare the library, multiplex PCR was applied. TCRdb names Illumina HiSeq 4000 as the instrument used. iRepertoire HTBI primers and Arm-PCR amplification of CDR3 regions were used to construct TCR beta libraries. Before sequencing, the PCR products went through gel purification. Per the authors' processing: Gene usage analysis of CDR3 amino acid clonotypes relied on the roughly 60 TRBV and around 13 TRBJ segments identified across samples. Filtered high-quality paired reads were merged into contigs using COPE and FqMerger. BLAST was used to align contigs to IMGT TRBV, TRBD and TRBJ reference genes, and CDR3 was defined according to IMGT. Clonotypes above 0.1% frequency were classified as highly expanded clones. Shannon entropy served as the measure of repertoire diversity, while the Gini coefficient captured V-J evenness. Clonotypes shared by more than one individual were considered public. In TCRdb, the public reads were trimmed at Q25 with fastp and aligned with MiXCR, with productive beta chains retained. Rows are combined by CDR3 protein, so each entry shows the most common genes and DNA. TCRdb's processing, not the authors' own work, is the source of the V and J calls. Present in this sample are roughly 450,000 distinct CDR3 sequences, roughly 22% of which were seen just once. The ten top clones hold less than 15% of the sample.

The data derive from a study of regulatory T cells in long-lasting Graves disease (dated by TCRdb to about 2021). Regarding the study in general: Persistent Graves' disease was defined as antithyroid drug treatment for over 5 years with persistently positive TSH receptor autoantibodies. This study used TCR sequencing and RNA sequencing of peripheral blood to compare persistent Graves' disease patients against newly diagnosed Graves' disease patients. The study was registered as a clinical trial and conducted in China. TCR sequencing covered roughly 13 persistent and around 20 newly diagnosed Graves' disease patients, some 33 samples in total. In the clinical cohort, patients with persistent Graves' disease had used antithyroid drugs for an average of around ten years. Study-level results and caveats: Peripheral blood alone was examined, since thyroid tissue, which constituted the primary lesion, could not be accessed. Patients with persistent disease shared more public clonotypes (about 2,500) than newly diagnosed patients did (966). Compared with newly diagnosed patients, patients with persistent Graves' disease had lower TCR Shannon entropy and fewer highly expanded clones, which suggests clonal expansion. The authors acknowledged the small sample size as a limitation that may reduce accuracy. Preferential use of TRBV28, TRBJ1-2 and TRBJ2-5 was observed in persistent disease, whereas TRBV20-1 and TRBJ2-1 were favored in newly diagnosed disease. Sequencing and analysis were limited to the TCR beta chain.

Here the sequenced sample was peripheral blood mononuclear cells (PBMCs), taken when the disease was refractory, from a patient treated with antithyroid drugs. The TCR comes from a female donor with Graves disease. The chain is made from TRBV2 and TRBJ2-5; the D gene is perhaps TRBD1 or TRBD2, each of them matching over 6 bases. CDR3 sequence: CASSARGDSETQYF. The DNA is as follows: TGTGCCAGCAGTGCGAGGGGGGACTCGGAGACCCAGTACTTC.